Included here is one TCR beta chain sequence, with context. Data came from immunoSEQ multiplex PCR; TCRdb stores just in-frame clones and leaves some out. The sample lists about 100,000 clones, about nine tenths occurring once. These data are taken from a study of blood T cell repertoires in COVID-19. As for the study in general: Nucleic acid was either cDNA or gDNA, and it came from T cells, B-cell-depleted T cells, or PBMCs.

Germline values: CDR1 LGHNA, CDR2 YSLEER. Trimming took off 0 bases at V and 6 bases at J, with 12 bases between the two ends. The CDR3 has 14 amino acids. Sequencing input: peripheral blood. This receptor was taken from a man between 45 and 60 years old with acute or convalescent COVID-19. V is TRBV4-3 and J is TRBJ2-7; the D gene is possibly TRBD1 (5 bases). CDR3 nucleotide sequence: TGCGCCAGCAGCCAAGATAGGGGCGTTGGCGAGCAGTACTTC. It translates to CASSQDRGVGEQYF.